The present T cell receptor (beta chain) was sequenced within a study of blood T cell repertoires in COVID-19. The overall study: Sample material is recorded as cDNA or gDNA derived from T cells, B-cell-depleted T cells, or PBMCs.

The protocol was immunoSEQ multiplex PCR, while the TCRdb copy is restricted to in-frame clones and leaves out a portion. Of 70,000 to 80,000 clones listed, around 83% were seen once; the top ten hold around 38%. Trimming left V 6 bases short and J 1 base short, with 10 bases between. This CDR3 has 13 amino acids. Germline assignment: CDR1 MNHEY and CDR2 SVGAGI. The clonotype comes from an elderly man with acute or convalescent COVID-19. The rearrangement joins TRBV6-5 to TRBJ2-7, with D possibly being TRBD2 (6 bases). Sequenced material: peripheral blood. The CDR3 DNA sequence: TGTGCCAGCAGACCGAGCGGGTCCTACGAGCAGTACTTC. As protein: CASRPSGSYEQYF.